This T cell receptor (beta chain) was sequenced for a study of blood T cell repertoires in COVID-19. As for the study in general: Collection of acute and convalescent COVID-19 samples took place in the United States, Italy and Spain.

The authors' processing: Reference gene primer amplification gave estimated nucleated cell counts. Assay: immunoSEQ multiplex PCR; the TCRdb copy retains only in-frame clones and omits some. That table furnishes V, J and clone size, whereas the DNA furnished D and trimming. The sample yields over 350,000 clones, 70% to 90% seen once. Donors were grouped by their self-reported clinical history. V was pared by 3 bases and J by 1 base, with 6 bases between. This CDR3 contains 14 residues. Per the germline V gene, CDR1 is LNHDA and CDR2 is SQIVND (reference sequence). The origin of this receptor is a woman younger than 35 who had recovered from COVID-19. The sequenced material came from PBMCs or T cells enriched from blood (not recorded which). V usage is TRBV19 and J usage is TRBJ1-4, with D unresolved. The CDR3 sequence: CASSIQKTNEKLFF. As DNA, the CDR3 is TGTGCCAGTAGTATCCAGAAAACTAATGAAAAACTGTTTTTT.